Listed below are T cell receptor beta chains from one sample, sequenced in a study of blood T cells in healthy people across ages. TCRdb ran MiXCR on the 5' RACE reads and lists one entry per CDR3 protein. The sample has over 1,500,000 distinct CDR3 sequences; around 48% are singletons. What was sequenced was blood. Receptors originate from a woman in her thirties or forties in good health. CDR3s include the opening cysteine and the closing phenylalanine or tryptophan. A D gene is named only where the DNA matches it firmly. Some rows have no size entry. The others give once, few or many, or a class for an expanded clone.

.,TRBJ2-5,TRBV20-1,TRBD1,CSANHRDRRQETQYF,TGCAGTGCTAACCACCGGGACAGACGCCAAGAGACCCAGTACTTC
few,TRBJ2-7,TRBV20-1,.,CSARDGVMRVRDEQYF,TGCAGTGCTAGAGACGGGGTAATGAGGGTTCGTGACGAGCAGTACTTC
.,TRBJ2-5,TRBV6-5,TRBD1,CASSYSRDRGNQETQYF,TGTGCCAGCAGTTACAGCCGGGACAGGGGTAACCAAGAGACCCAGTACTTC
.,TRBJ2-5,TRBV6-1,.,CASSELAGEETQYF,TGTGCCAGCAGCGAACTGGCAGGGGAGGAGACCCAGTACTTC
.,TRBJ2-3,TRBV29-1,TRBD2,CSVTRELAGVGTDTQYF,TGCAGCGTTACTCGGGAGCTAGCGGGGGTTGGGACAGATACGCAGTATTTT
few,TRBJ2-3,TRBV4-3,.,CASSQDARLGGGDTQYF,TGCGCCAGCAGCCAAGATGCTAGACTAGGAGGGGGAGATACGCAGTATTTT
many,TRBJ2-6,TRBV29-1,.,CSVEGGANVLTF,TGCAGCGTTGAGGGCGGGGCCAACGTCCTGACTTTC
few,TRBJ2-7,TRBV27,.,CASSSKGPYEQYF,TGTGCCAGCAGTTCCAAGGGCCCCTACGAGCAGTACTTC
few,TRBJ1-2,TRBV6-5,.,CASSYSKERGYTF,TGTGCCAGCAGTTACTCGAAGGAGCGTGGCTACACCTTC
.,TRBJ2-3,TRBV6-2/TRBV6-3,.,CASSSLGLPLTDTQYF,TGTGCCAGCAGCTCCCTCGGACTACCTCTCACAGATACGCAGTATTTT
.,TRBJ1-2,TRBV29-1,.,CSVERSNYGYTF,TGCAGCGTTGAACGGAGTAACTATGGCTACACCTTC
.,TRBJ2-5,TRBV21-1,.,CASSNDRGSYQETQYF,TGTGCCAGCAGCAATGACAGGGGATCGTACCAAGAGACCCAGTACTTC
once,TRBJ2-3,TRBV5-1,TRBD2,CASSLGGGMDTQYF,TGCGCCAGCAGCTTGGGCGGGGGTATGGATACGCAGTATTTT
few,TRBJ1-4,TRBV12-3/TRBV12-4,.,CASSSLRGGNEKLFF,TGTGCCAGCAGTTCCCTCAGGGGAGGGAATGAAAAACTGTTTTTT
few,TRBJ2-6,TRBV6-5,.,CASSYNRAGANVLTF,TGTGCCAGCAGTTACAACAGGGCTGGGGCCAACGTCCTGACTTTC
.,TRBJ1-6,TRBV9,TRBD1,CASTQGASNSPLHF,TGTGCCAGCACCCAGGGGGCCTCGAATTCACCCCTCCACTTT
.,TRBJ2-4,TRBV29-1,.,CSVEDRGGEQYF,TGCAGCGTTGAAGATAGGGGTGGTGAGCAGTACTTC
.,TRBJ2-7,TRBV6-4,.,CASRDSMGLGRLPFYEQYF,TGTGCCAGCAGGGACAGTATGGGTTTAGGGAGGTTACCGTTTTACGAGCAGTACTTC
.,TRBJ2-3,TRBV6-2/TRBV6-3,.,CASSFRFGGSTDTQYF,TGTGCCAGCAGTTTCAGGTTTGGCGGGTCCACAGATACGCAGTATTTT
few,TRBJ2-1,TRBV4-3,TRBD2,CASSRRTSGGVPINEQFF,TGCGCCAGCAGCAGAAGGACTAGCGGGGGGGTACCCATCAATGAGCAGTTCTTC
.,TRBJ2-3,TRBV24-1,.,CATSAGPLSTDTQYF,TGTGCCACCAGTGCAGGACCCCTTAGCACAGATACGCAGTATTTT
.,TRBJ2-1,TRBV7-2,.,CASSLEGTQSYNEQFF,TGTGCCAGCAGCTTAGAGGGGACCCAATCCTACAATGAGCAGTTCTTC
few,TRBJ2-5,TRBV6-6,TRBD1,CASSRPGQGGGQYF,TGTGCCAGCAGCCGCCCGGGACAGGGGGGTGGGCAGTACTTC
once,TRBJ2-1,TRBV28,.,CASFRGAENNEQFF,TGTGCCAGCTTCCGGGGGGCAGAGAACAATGAGCAGTTCTTC
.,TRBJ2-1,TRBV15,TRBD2,CATSTGTSGGNEQFF,TGTGCCACCAGCACTGGGACTAGCGGGGGGAATGAGCAGTTCTTC
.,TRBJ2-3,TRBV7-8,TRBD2,CASSLAGLAGALSTDTQYF,TGTGCCAGCAGCTTGGCGGGACTAGCGGGGGCCCTGAGCACAGATACGCAGTATTTT
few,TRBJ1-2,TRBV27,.,CASSLLDGTTTGYTF,TGTGCCAGCAGTTTACTGGACGGTACCACGACGGGCTACACCTTC
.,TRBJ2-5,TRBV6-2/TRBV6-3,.,CASSSPGFLKETQYF,TGTGCCAGCAGTTCTCCGGGGTTCCTTAAAGAGACCCAGTACTTC
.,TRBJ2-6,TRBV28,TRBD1,CASSSRTGPSGANVLTF,TGTGCCAGCAGTTCGCGGACAGGACCCTCTGGGGCCAACGTCCTGACTTTC
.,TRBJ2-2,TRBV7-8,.,CASSLTQGRPGELFF,TGTGCCAGCAGCTTAACACAGGGACGGCCCGGGGAGCTGTTTTTT
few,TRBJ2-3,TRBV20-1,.,CSAFETSTDTQYF,TGCAGTGCTTTCGAGACTAGCACAGATACGCAGTATTTT
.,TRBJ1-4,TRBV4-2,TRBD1,CASSQELGTGGGGSVNEKLFF,TGTGCCAGCAGCCAAGAGCTCGGGACAGGGGGCGGCGGTTCTGTTAATGAAAAACTGTTTTTT
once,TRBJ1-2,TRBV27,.,CASSERLSYGYTF,TGTGCCAGCAGCGAAAGGCTCTCCTATGGCTACACCTTC
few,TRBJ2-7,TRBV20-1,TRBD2,CSARDPPSTSGGTYEQYF,TGCAGTGCTAGAGATCCCCCCTCTACTAGCGGGGGTACCTACGAGCAGTACTTC
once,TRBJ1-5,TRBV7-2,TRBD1,CASSLWKTGAQAGNQPQHF,TGTGCCAGCAGCTTATGGAAGACAGGGGCACAAGCAGGCAATCAGCCCCAGCATTTT
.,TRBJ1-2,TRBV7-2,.,CASSLGGYNYGYTF,TGTGCCAGCAGCTTAGGGGGTTATAATTATGGCTACACCTTC
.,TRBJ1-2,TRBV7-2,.,CASSLERYIGEFYGYTF,TGTGCCAGCAGCTTAGAGCGATACATTGGAGAGTTCTATGGCTACACCTTC
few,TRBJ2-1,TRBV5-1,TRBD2,CASSQRGLAGNEQFF,TGCGCCAGCAGCCAGCGGGGACTAGCGGGCAATGAGCAGTTCTTC
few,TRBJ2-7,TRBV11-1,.,CASSLDRPGNVYEQYF,TGTGCCAGCAGCTTAGACAGACCGGGAAACGTCTACGAGCAGTACTTC
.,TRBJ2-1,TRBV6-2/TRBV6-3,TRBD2,CAIQLAGSYNEQFF,TGTGCCATTCAACTAGCGGGATCCTACAATGAGCAGTTCTTC
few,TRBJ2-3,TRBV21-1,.,CASSKRSAGLSTDTQYF,TGTGCCAGCAGCAAACGCTCGGCGGGACTAAGCACAGATACGCAGTATTTT
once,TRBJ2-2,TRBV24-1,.,CATSDPKAEPINTGELFF,TGTGCCACCAGTGATCCCAAAGCTGAGCCAATTAACACCGGGGAGCTGTTTTTT